These 22 T cell receptor beta chains share one sample of origin, sequenced in a study of blood T cell repertoires in COVID-19. The protocol was immunoSEQ multiplex PCR, while the TCRdb copy is restricted to in-frame clones and leaves out a portion. The sample lists some 26,000 clones, 70% to 85% seen once, with around 2% in the top ten. Sequences were obtained from peripheral blood. The receptors were gathered from an older man with active or convalescent COVID-19.

The rearrangement uses TRBV6-5 and TRBJ1-4; 8 nucleotides agree with TRBD1. V was clipped by 6 bases and J by 5 bases; unmatched bases: 8. Germline V CDR1 and CDR2: MNHEY, SVGAGI. This CDR3 is 15 amino acids long. The CDR3 loop is CASRDRGAPNEKLFF. The DNA of the CDR3 is TGTGCCAGCAGAGACAGGGGCGCTCCGAATGAAAAACTGTTTTTT.

This chain joins TRBV7-9 and TRBJ1-2; 7 positions match TRBD1. The trim removed 5 bases at V and 4 bases at J, leaving 4 bases unmatched. Germline assignment: CDR1 SEHNR and CDR2 FQNEAQ (reference sequence). CDR3 length equals 13 residues. The CDR3: CASSQTGSYGYTF. CDR3 bases: TGTGCCAGCAGCCAGACAGGGAGCTATGGCTACACCTTC.

This clone was detected only once. The chain employs TRBV19 and TRBJ2-1; TRBD2 aligns across 11 bases. Trimming removed 10 bases from V and 5 bases from J; junction bases left unmatched: 10. CDR3 length: 15 amino acids. CDR1 and CDR2 from the germline V gene are LNHDA and SQIVND (reference sequence). CDR3 DNA: TGTGCCACCCGGGGGGGGACTAGCGGTCACAATGAGCAGTTCTTC. Translating it yields CATRGGTSGHNEQFF.

The chain joins TRBV5-8 to TRBJ1-2, with a possible D match to TRBD1 (5 bases). This CDR3 has 15 amino acids. CDR1 and CDR2 from the germline V gene are SGHTS and YDEGEE. The V end was cut by 1 base, the J end by 7 bases, with 17 bases between. The CDR3 coding sequence is TGTGCCAGCAGCTTGCGCCTAGGGTGGGGACTTGGCTACACCTTC. This gives the protein CASSLRLGWGLGYTF.

The chain joins TRBV24-1 to TRBJ1-2; D uncertain. V lost 3 bases and J 4 bases, leaving 11 bases between the germline ends. The CDR3 spans 14 residues. Germline V CDR1 and CDR2: KGHDR, SFDVKD. The CDR3 DNA sequence: TGTGCCACCAGTGATGGGCCGCCGGCCTATGGCTACACCTTC. Protein: CATSDGPPAYGYTF.

The chain uses TRBV6-5 and TRBJ1-2, with 7 bases that match TRBD1. The CDR3 extends over 12 amino acids. Trimming at V came to 10 bases and at J to 6 bases, leaving 8 bases not matched to a gene. Per germline, CDR1 MNHEY and CDR2 SVGAGI. CDR3 sequence: CAIRSGTDGYTF. The DNA of the CDR3 is TGTGCCATCCGATCCGGGACAGATGGCTACACCTTC.

This clone was seen a few times. The chain links TRBV7-2 to TRBJ1-3; 10 bases fit TRBD1. Per the germline V gene, CDR1 is SGHTA and CDR2 is FQGNSA. V trimming: 5 bases; J trimming: 0 bases; junction bases outside the gene matches: 13. The CDR3 loop spans 19 amino acids. The CDR3 nucleotides are TGTGCCAGCAGCCCAAGGGCTGGGACAGGGGCCCTCTCTGGAAACACCATATATTTT. Its protein is CASSPRAGTGALSGNTIYF.

The V call is TRBV6-2 or TRBV6-3, the J call TRBJ2-3, with 8 bases lining up with TRBD2. With V trimmed by 2 bases and J by 4 bases, 17 bases remained unmatched. The CDR3 sequence is 19 residues long. Germline V gene sequence: CDR1 MNHEY, CDR2 SVGEGT. CDR3 region: CASSYGYSSWRGEADTQYF. In nucleotides, the CDR3 is TGTGCCAGCAGTTACGGGTACTCCTCTTGGCGGGGGGAAGCAGATACGCAGTATTTT.

The rearrangement uses TRBV5-6 and TRBJ2-7, with a possible D match to TRBD1 (5 bases). The germline V gene encodes CDR1 SGHDT and CDR2 YYEEEE. Trimming pared 1 base from V and 3 bases from J, leaving 8 bases between. CDR3 length: 13 amino acids. CDR3 amino acids: CASSLLGVYEQYF. In DNA form, the CDR3 reads TGTGCCAGCAGCTTGTTAGGGGTCTACGAGCAGTACTTC.

The chain recombines TRBV5-6 with TRBJ1-2; TRBD1 matches at 11 bases. The CDR3 covers 15 residues. CDR1 and CDR2 from the germline V gene are SGHDT and YYEEEE. Trimming at V came to 1 base and at J to 7 bases, leaving 6 bases not matched to a gene. The CDR3 loop is CASSLPGQGAAGYTF. As DNA, the CDR3 is TGTGCCAGCAGCTTGCCCGGACAGGGGGCCGCTGGCTACACCTTC. Combining the CDR3 with reference TRBV5-6 and TRBJ1-2 gives the whole variable domain DAGVTQSPTHLIKTRGQQVTLRCSPKSGHDTVSWYQQALGQGPQFIFQYYEEEERQRGNFPDRFSGHQFPNYSSELNVNALLLGDSALYLCASSLPGQGAAGYTFGSGTRLTVV.

This chain links TRBV28 with TRBJ1-1, with 9 nucleotides matching TRBD1. This CDR3 is 15 amino acids long. The germline V gene has CDR1 MDHEN and CDR2 SYDVKM. After removal of 4 bases from V and 10 bases from J, the junction contained 13 bases not matched to a gene. The CDR3 DNA reads TGTGCCAGCAGTTCAATAGGGACAGGGATTGAGGGAGCTTTCTTT. This gives the protein CASSSIGTGIEGAFF.

This chain links TRBV10-3 with TRBJ2-3, with 8 bases that match TRBD2. The V gene's germline CDR1 is ENHRY and CDR2 SYGVKD. The CDR3 is made up of 14 amino acids. The V and J ends lost 9 bases and 3 bases, in that order; junction bases with no gene match: 8. The CDR3 sequence is CAINSGKETDTQYF. CDR3 coding DNA: TGTGCCATTAATAGCGGGAAGGAAACAGATACGCAGTATTTT.

The chain employs TRBV2 and TRBJ1-5; D is unresolved. In germline, CDR1 is SNHLY, CDR2 FYNNEI. V was trimmed by 8 bases and J by 2 bases, leaving 16 bases between them. The CDR3 runs 15 residues. The CDR3 coding sequence is TGTGCCAGCGGTAGTACAGTGGGCGGCAATCAGCCCCAGCATTTT. Protein sequence: CASGSTVGGNQPQHF.

The chain is built from TRBV18 and TRBJ2-7, with 11 bases lining up with TRBD1. CDR1 and CDR2 from the germline V gene are KGHSH and LQKENI. V shed 4 bases and J 5 bases; nucleotides not matched to a gene: 7. The CDR3 runs to 15 residues. The CDR3 DNA reads as TGTGCCAGCTCACGTCGGGACAGGGGGTACAACGAGCAGTACTTC. This codes for CASSRRDRGYNEQYF.

This sequence joins TRBV27 and TRBJ2-7; a possible D gene is TRBD1 (5 bases). V lost 2 bases, J lost 7 bases, and 15 bases lay in between. This CDR3 is 14 amino acids long. Germline CDR1 is MNHEY and CDR2 is SMNVEV (reference sequence). CDR3 nucleotides: TGTGCCAGCAGTTTAATCAATGGGGCTAGGGAGCAGTACTTC. Its protein product is CASSLINGAREQYF.

The rearrangement links TRBV15 to TRBJ1-2; D not resolved. The CDR3 is made up of 14 amino acids. The germline V gene has CDR1 LNHNV and CDR2 YYDKDF (reference sequence). Between the trimmed V and J ends, which lost 5 bases and 0 bases, there was a span of 10 bases. CDR3 in DNA: TGTGCCACCAGCGAACCGGGATCTAACTATGGCTACACCTTC. This encodes CATSEPGSNYGYTF.

The chain links TRBV5-4 to TRBJ2-2; a weak D match, TRBD1 (6 bases). Germline lookup yields CDR1 SGHNT and CDR2 YYREEE (reference sequence). The CDR3 totals 15 residues. The V and J ends lost 1 base and 4 bases respectively, with 11 bases between them. CDR3 sequence: CASSLFGQTTGELFF. CDR3 coding DNA: TGTGCCAGCAGCTTGTTCGGACAGACCACCGGGGAGCTGTTTTTT.

This chain uses TRBV24-1 with TRBJ1-1, with D possibly TRBD1 on 5 matching bases. V was cut by 6 bases and J by 3 bases, with 13 bases left in between. The germline CDR1 and CDR2 sequences are KGHDR and SFDVKD. The CDR3 covers 14 residues. The CDR3 reads CATSPTREDTEAFF. Written as DNA, the CDR3 is TGTGCCACCAGTCCCACCAGGGAGGACACTGAAGCTTTCTTT.

The CDR3 bases are TGTGCCAGTAGTATAGGGGCGAGCTCCTATAATTCACCCCTCCACTTT. Protein sequence: CASSIGASSYNSPLHF. This chain connects TRBV19 to TRBJ1-6, with no clear D. The germline gives CDR1 LNHDA, CDR2 SQIVND (reference sequence). V gave up 1 base and J gave up 0 bases, with 7 bases separating them. This CDR3 region has 16 residues.

The chain employs TRBV9 and TRBJ1-2, with TRBD1 as a possible D gene (6 bases). The germline gives CDR1 SGDLS, CDR2 YYNGEE. Trimming shortened V by 3 bases and J by 5 bases, and 14 bases separated the two germline ends. This CDR3 is built from 14 residues. CDR3 protein: CASSGTTGSYGYTF. The DNA for the CDR3 is TGTGCCAGCAGCGGTACGACAGGATCTTATGGCTACACCTTC. The variable domain in full, completed from reference TRBV9 and TRBJ1-2, reads DSGVTQTPKHLITATGQRVTLRCSPRSGDLSVYWYQQSLDQGLQFLIQYYNGEERAKGNILERFSAQQFPDLHSELNLSSLELGDSALYFCASSGTTGSYGYTFGSGTRLTVV.

The chain links TRBV7-3 to TRBJ1-2, with TRBD1 as a possible D gene (5 bases). The CDR3 is made up of 15 amino acids. Germline CDR1 is SGHTA and CDR2 is FQGTGA. Trimming removed 1 base from V and 4 bases from J, with 13 bases in between. The CDR3 sequence is CASSLSGGTVYGYTF. In DNA, the CDR3 is TGTGCCAGCAGCTTAAGCGGGGGAACCGTCTATGGCTACACCTTC.

The chain couples TRBV12-3 or TRBV12-4 to TRBJ1-2; D remains unclear. V was clipped by 5 bases and J by 1 base, with 5 bases between them. The CDR3 totals 12 residues. CDR3 protein: CASSQFNYGYTF. The CDR3 DNA reads as TGTGCCAGCAGTCAATTTAACTATGGCTACACCTTC.